The 30 T cell receptor beta chains below were found in one sample sequenced in a study of Ad26.COV2.S vaccination and SARS-CoV-2 variants. Noted treatment: some 19 received Ad26.COV2.S at low or high dose, single or two shots; about 5 received placebo; per-sample allocation not given. Collection of the samples took place on day 63 after the first injection of vaccine or placebo. Profiled with immunoSEQ multiplex PCR; TCRdb holds only in-frame clones, not every one. The sample includes a few hundred thousand clones, around 86% of them seen just once. This sample comprised peripheral blood, obtained in a trial of Ad26.COV2.S vaccine versus placebo. These receptors were collected from a person between 18 and 59 years old who received the Ad26.COV2.S COVID-19 vaccine or a placebo.

This chain connects TRBV4-3 to TRBJ1-1; D perhaps matches TRBD1 (6 bases). Per germline, CDR1 LGHNA and CDR2 YSLEER. Trimming removed 0 bases from V and 4 bases from J, with 12 bases in between. The CDR3 extends over 15 amino acids. The CDR3 protein is CASSQDLTGPTEAFF. DNA of the CDR3: TGCGCCAGCAGCCAAGACTTAACAGGGCCCACTGAAGCTTTCTTT.

This clone is a singleton in its sample. The chain uses TRBV14 and TRBJ1-1; the D gene is possibly TRBD1 (5 bases). In germline, CDR1 is SGHDN, CDR2 FVKESK. CDR3 size: 17 residues. The germline V and J ends were trimmed by 3 bases and 3 bases, with 20 bases remaining between them. This chain's CDR3 is CASSQVGGWGMDTEAFF. CDR3 DNA sequence: TGTGCCAGCAGCCAGGTCGGAGGTTGGGGCATGGACACTGAAGCTTTCTTT.

The chain couples TRBV13 to TRBJ2-3, with 8 bases identical to TRBD2. The CDR3 runs to 16 residues. V shed 0 bases and J 4 bases; nucleotides not matched to a gene: 6. Germline CDR1 is PRHDT and CDR2 is FYEKMQ (reference sequence). CDR3 protein: CASSLGGGGGPDTQYF. The CDR3, as DNA: TGTGCCAGCAGCTTAGGCGGTGGCGGGGGGCCAGATACGCAGTATTTT.

This clone has more than one count but fewer than ten. The chain combines TRBV30 with TRBJ1-1; TRBD1 matches at 7 bases. The CDR3 sequence is 13 residues long. The germline V gene encodes CDR1 GTSNPN and CDR2 SVGIG (reference sequence). With 5 bases clipped from V and 0 bases from J, the junction kept 3 bases outside the gene matches. CDR3 in amino acids: CAWGDSMNTEAFF. The CDR3 DNA sequence: TGTGCCTGGGGGGACAGCATGAACACTGAAGCTTTCTTT. Together with reference TRBV30 and TRBJ1-1, the CDR3 gives the full variable domain: SQTIHQWPATLVQPVGSPLSLECTVEGTSNPNLYWYRQAAGRGLQLLFYSVGIGQISSEVPQNLSASRPQDRQFILSSKKLLLSDSGFYLCAWGDSMNTEAFFGQGTRLTVV.

This clone was observed many times. This chain joins TRBV10-1 and TRBJ1-1; D is ambiguous. The V and J ends lost 4 bases and 2 bases respectively, with 17 bases between them. The germline V gene encodes CDR1 WNHNN and CDR2 SYGVQD (reference sequence). This CDR3 spans 16 amino acids. CDR3 in amino acids: CASSGPLSGRNTEAFF. Written as DNA, the CDR3 is TGCGCCAGCAGTGGACCCCTCTCGGGGAGAAACACTGAAGCTTTCTTT.

The rearrangement joins TRBV6-5 to TRBJ2-2; 7 nucleotides match TRBD2. The V and J ends lost 6 bases and 3 bases, in that order; junction bases with no gene match: 7. Per germline, CDR1 MNHEY and CDR2 SVGAGI. The CDR3 spans 15 residues. CDR3 nucleotide sequence: TGTGCCAGCAGCCCCGGGACTATACACACCGGGGAGCTGTTTTTT. Protein sequence: CASSPGTIHTGELFF.

The chain has TRBV7-6 and TRBJ2-2; 9 positions agree with TRBD1. Germline-derived CDR1 and CDR2 are SGHVS and FNYEAQ. This CDR3 is 18 amino acids long. Germline trimming cut 1 base from V and 3 bases from J; bases unmatched to any gene: 9. Here the CDR3 DNA reads TGTGCCAGCAGCTTAGAATTGGGACAGGGTGAATACACCGGGGAGCTGTTTTTT. Its protein product is CASSLELGQGEYTGELFF.

CDR3 sequence: CASSSLRTEVPLHF. In DNA form, the CDR3 reads TGTGCCAGCAGCTCTCTCCGGACCGAGGTCCCCCTCCACTTT. V usage is TRBV28 and J usage is TRBJ1-6; D not certain. The CDR3 spans 14 residues. V gave up 6 bases and J gave up 13 bases, with 19 bases separating them. Germline V lookup: CDR1 MDHEN, CDR2 SYDVKM. The whole variable domain, filled in from reference TRBV28 and TRBJ1-6, reads DVKVTQSSRYLVKRTGEKVFLECVQDMDHENMFWYRQDPGLGLRLIYFSYDVKMKEKGDIPEGYSVSREKKERFSLILESASTNQTSMYLCASSSLRTEVPLHFGNGTRLTVT.

The rearrangement uses TRBV3-1 (or the pseudogene TRBV3-2) and TRBJ1-1; perhaps TRBD1 as D (5 bases). The CDR3 covers 14 residues. Germline loops: CDR1 LGHDT, CDR2 YNNKEL (reference sequence). Trimming removed 1 base from V and 1 base from J, with 7 bases in between. CDR3 bases: TGTGCCAGCAGCCAAGTTGGGGGGAACACTGAAGCTTTCTTT. As protein: CASSQVGGNTEAFF.

The V and J genes are TRBV4-1 and TRBJ1-1; TRBD1 is a possible D gene (5 bases). Germline V lookup: CDR1 MGHRA, CDR2 YSYEKL. This CDR3 comprises 15 residues. Trimming left V 3 bases short and J 1 base short, with 12 bases between. Written as DNA, the CDR3 is TGCGCCAGCAGCCAGGCGGACATGTGGAACACTGAAGCTTTCTTT. Its translation: CASSQADMWNTEAFF.

This chain's CDR3 is CASSQGLGSYGYTF. DNA for the CDR3: TGTGCCAGCAGCCAAGGGTTGGGATCCTATGGCTACACCTTC. V and J are TRBV3-1 (or the pseudogene TRBV3-2) and TRBJ1-2; no firm D call. Germline-derived CDR1 and CDR2 are LGHDT and YNNKEL (reference sequence). Trimming took off 1 base at V and 4 bases at J, with 10 bases between the two ends. The CDR3 is made up of 14 amino acids.

This clone has more than one count but fewer than ten. The chain employs TRBV12-3 or TRBV12-4 and TRBJ1-5; no clear D. The CDR3 has 13 residues. Trimming pared 6 bases from V and 0 bases from J, leaving 6 bases between. DNA of the CDR3: TGTGCCAGCAGGCAGTATAGCAATCAGCCCCAGCATTTT. Amino acid sequence: CASRQYSNQPQHF.

The chain carries TRBV6-5 and TRBJ1-2; no definite D call. V was cut by 6 bases and J by 8 bases, with 10 bases left in between. This CDR3 is 11 amino acids long. Germline V gene sequence: CDR1 MNHEY, CDR2 SVGAGI. The CDR3 nucleotides read TGTGCCAGCAGACGCGACACGGGCTACACCTTC. Protein product: CASRRDTGYTF.

This clone was detected once. The chain combines TRBV6-7 with TRBJ1-4, with 9 bases lining up with TRBD1. TRBV6-7 qualifies as an ORF whose function is uncertain. V trimming: 1 base; J trimming: 7 bases; junction bases outside the gene matches: 1. This CDR3 contains 14 residues. The CDR3 nucleotides read TGTGCCAGCAGTTACTGGGACAGGGTTGAAAAACTGTTTTTT. It encodes CASSYWDRVEKLFF.

The chain uses TRBV15 and TRBJ1-6, with D uncertain. The CDR3 sequence is 17 residues long. V lost 1 base, J lost 8 bases, and 18 bases lay in between. Germline CDR1 and CDR2: LNHNV and YYDKDF (reference sequence). CDR3 residues: CATSRAGRPSWDSPLHF. In DNA, the CDR3 is TGTGCCACCAGCAGAGCGGGCAGACCTAGTTGGGATTCACCCCTCCACTTT.

V gene TRBV7-6 combines with J gene TRBJ2-7; 13 nucleotides line up with TRBD2. Germline lookup yields CDR1 SGHVS and CDR2 FNYEAQ. Germline trimming cut 1 base from V and 4 bases from J; bases unmatched to any gene: 4. The CDR3 spans 16 residues. Here the CDR3 DNA reads TGTGCCAGCAGCTTAGTCGGGACTAGCGGGGCTTACGAGCAGTACTTC. Protein product: CASSLVGTSGAYEQYF.

The chain recombines TRBV6-1 with TRBJ2-7; 9 nucleotides line up with TRBD2. The V segment lost 6 bases and the J segment 6 bases; nucleotides outside the gene matches: 9. In germline, CDR1 is MNHNS, CDR2 SASEGT. This CDR3 region has 14 residues. CDR3 residues: CASSQGPLAGEQYF. CDR3 bases: TGTGCCAGCAGCCAGGGACCACTAGCGGGCGAGCAGTACTTC.

This clone was seen a single time. V and J are TRBV19 and TRBJ2-2; the match to TRBD2 covers 10 bases. Trimming took 7 bases from V and 6 from J; bases not matched to a gene: 5. This CDR3 region has 14 residues. The germline gives CDR1 LNHDA, CDR2 SQIVND (reference sequence). Written as DNA, the CDR3 is TGTGCCAGTATTCCTAGCGGGGGTTCCGGGGAGCTGTTTTTT. Protein product: CASIPSGGSGELFF.

The J gene is TRBJ2-7, the V gene TRBV14, with unresolved D. Deletions cut 4 bases from V and 0 bases from J, with 7 bases between. Germline lookup yields CDR1 SGHDN and CDR2 FVKESK. The CDR3 is made up of 13 amino acids. Written as DNA, the CDR3 is TGTGCCAGCAGCCGGTTTAGCTCCTACGAGCAGTACTTC. Protein: CASSRFSSYEQYF. The full variable domain, with the rest looked up from reference TRBV14 and TRBJ2-7, is EAGVTQFPSHSVIEKGQTVTLRCDPISGHDNLYWYRRVMGKEIKFLLHFVKESKQDESGMPNNRFLAERTGGTYSTLKVQPAELEDSGVYFCASSRFSSYEQYFGPGTRLTVT.

The rearrangement links TRBV7-2 to TRBJ2-7; no definite D call. Germline loops: CDR1 SGHTA, CDR2 FQGNSA. This CDR3 has 13 residues. V was cut by 5 bases and J by 2 bases, with 10 bases left in between. The DNA of the CDR3 is TGTGCCAGCAGCCCATCGCTGGCCTACGAGCAGTACTTC. It is translated as CASSPSLAYEQYF.

The chain employs TRBV10-2 and TRBJ1-5, with a possible D match to TRBD1 (5 bases). Trimming pared 10 bases from V and 9 bases from J, leaving 19 bases between. The CDR3 loop spans 13 amino acids. CDR1 is WSHSY, CDR2 SAAADI, per germline. This CDR3 reads CATRDGGYRPQHF. DNA for the CDR3: TGCGCCACACGAGACGGGGGTTATCGGCCCCAGCATTTT.

The V call is TRBV7-2, the J call TRBJ1-6, with unresolved D. This CDR3 has 16 amino acids. V was pared by 2 bases and J by 7 bases, with 15 bases between. Germline V lookup: CDR1 SGHTA, CDR2 FQGNSA. The CDR3 DNA sequence: TGTGCCAGCAGCTTACTGATTTCCCCGGCAAATTCACCCCTCCACTTT. It specifies CASSLLISPANSPLHF.

The rearrangement uses TRBV14 and TRBJ1-1; perhaps TRBD1 as D (6 bases). Trimming removed 2 bases from V and 5 bases from J, with 12 bases in between. The germline V gene has CDR1 SGHDN and CDR2 FVKESK. This CDR3 spans 14 amino acids. The CDR3 DNA reads TGTGCCAGCAGCCAACGACAGGTAGGAACTGAAGCTTTCTTT. Protein product: CASSQRQVGTEAFF.

This clone was detected only a few times. The CDR3 reads CASSFQGTGELFF. CDR3 nucleotides: TGTGCCAGCAGTTTTCAGGGAACCGGGGAGCTGTTTTTT. The chain has TRBV12-3 or TRBV12-4 and TRBJ2-2; a possible D gene is TRBD1 (5 bases). V gave up 3 bases and J gave up 5 bases, with 7 bases separating them. The CDR3 is 13 residues long.

The chain uses TRBV14 and TRBJ1-2, with D possibly matching TRBD1 (5 bases). The CDR3 sequence is 15 residues long. Trimming took off 0 bases at V and 4 bases at J, with 12 bases between the two ends. Germline CDR1 and CDR2: SGHDN and FVKESK. The CDR3 coding sequence is TGTGCCAGCAGCCAAGACAAGGGGCAAGCCTATGGCTACACCTTC. Residues: CASSQDKGQAYGYTF.

This clone showed up just once. The chain uses TRBV5-1 and TRBJ1-1, with TRBD1 identical over 10 bases. The CDR3 sequence is 15 residues long. Trimming took 4 bases from V and 4 from J; bases not matched to a gene: 7. Per the germline V gene, CDR1 is SGHRS and CDR2 is YFSETQ. The CDR3 nucleotides are TGCGCCAGCAGCCTTGGACAGGGGGGGAGCACTGAAGCTTTCTTT. This gives the protein CASSLGQGGSTEAFF.

The table lists this clone with a count of one. The chain is built from TRBV6-5 and TRBJ1-2; D is possibly TRBD1 (5 bases). Germline loops: CDR1 MNHEY, CDR2 SVGAGI. The CDR3 extends over 12 amino acids. Trimming removed 2 bases at V and 6 bases at J, with 7 bases between. CDR3 in DNA: TGTGCCAGCAGTTACCAGGGTGATGGCTACACCTTC. Amino acids: CASSYQGDGYTF.

The V gene is TRBV3-1 (or the pseudogene TRBV3-2), the J gene TRBJ2-2; 11 bases match TRBD1. J lost 1 base, V lost 4 bases, and 8 bases had no gene match. Germline-derived CDR1 and CDR2 are LGHDT and YNNKEL (reference sequence). This CDR3 contains 18 residues. The CDR3 loop reads CASSRGQGARLNTGELFF. The CDR3 DNA sequence: TGTGCCAGCAGCCGCGGACAGGGGGCCCGCTTGAACACCGGGGAGCTGTTTTTT.

The chain carries TRBV5-8 and TRBJ2-7, with D hard to call. The length of the CDR3 is 14 residues. Germline assignment: CDR1 SGHTS and CDR2 YDEGEE. V was shortened by 5 bases and J by 6 bases, with 18 bases between the two germline ends. The CDR3 region is CASRFSRASGEQYF. CDR3 sequence (DNA): TGTGCCAGCAGGTTCTCAAGGGCCTCGGGCGAGCAGTACTTC.

The rearrangement uses TRBV4-1 and TRBJ2-4; D not certain. The CDR3 extends over 15 amino acids. CDR1 MGHRA and CDR2 YSYEKL come from the germline V gene. V lost 0 bases and J lost 8, with 14 bases in between. The CDR3 protein is CASSQDQAPPDIQYF. The CDR3 bases are TGCGCCAGCAGCCAAGATCAGGCCCCGCCGGACATTCAGTACTTC.